These 27 T cell receptor beta chains originate from one sample sequenced in a study of cytomegalovirus exposure and HLA in healthy donors. TCRdb's table, derived via immunoSEQ multiplex PCR, lists solely in-frame clones and lacks some. This sample has around 250,000 clones; nearly 90% occur once, and the top ten carry about 0.36%. Sequencing was done on a sample of PBMCs. The receptors here all came from a woman younger than 35 in good health and CMV-seronegative.

This sequence joins TRBV19 and TRBJ1-1, with 9 bases fitting TRBD1. With V trimmed by 4 bases and J by 5 bases, 5 bases remained unmatched. This CDR3 is 14 amino acids long. The V gene's germline CDR1 is LNHDA and CDR2 SQIVND (reference sequence). The CDR3 nucleotides read TGTGCCAGTAGTACGGGACAGGGTTGGACTGAAGCTTTCTTT. It is translated as CASSTGQGWTEAFF.

This chain links TRBV4-1 with TRBJ1-6; D unclear. The CDR3 spans 16 residues. The germline CDR1 and CDR2 sequences are MGHRA and YSYEKL. V was pared by 1 base and J by 3 bases, with 10 bases between. CDR3 loop: CASSQAGSIYNSPLHF. For the CDR3, the DNA is TGCGCCAGCAGCCAAGCGGGAAGCATCTATAATTCACCCCTCCACTTT.

The V gene is TRBV6-4, the J gene TRBJ2-1; maybe TRBD2 (6 bases). Deletions cut 0 bases from V and 7 bases from J, with 10 bases between. The CDR3 extends over 14 amino acids. The germline V gene has CDR1 MRHNA and CDR2 SNTAGT. The DNA of the CDR3 is TGTGCCAGCAGTGACTCACCAGGGAGGAATGAGCAGTTCTTC. This encodes CASSDSPGRNEQFF.

V gene TRBV6-1 combines with J gene TRBJ2-5, with 7 bases fitting TRBD1. V trimming: 4 bases; J trimming: 5 bases; junction bases outside the gene matches: 7. The CDR3 spans 14 residues. Germline V gene lookup returns CDR1 MNHNS and CDR2 SASEGT. This chain's CDR3 is CASSVGTVPETQYF. The CDR3 nucleotides read TGTGCCAGCAGTGTAGGGACAGTGCCGGAGACCCAGTACTTC.

CDR3 protein: CASSSDRVRSGNTIYF. The CDR3 DNA reads TGTGCCAGCTCATCGGACAGGGTGAGATCTGGAAACACCATATATTTT. This sequence joins TRBV18 and TRBJ1-3; 8 nucleotides align to TRBD1. The V gene end was trimmed by 5 bases and the J gene end by 1 base; junction bases not matched to a gene: 7. The length of the CDR3 is 16 residues. Germline V lookup: CDR1 KGHSH, CDR2 LQKENI.

The chain employs TRBV29-1 and TRBJ2-7; D unresolved. Trimming took 4 bases from V and 0 from J, leaving 7 bases between them. This CDR3 comprises 12 residues. CDR1 SQVTM and CDR2 ANQGSEA come from the germline V gene. The CDR3 coding sequence is TGCAGCGTTGGGCCTTACTCCTACGAGCAGTACTTC. Translated, it gives CSVGPYSYEQYF.

For this clone: This sample also contains other DNA sequences that code for the same CDR3. The V gene is TRBV4-1, the J gene TRBJ1-1, with D possibly being TRBD1 (5 bases). V was trimmed by 1 base and J by 1 base, leaving 10 bases between them. The CDR3 consists of 15 residues. Germline V gene sequence: CDR1 MGHRA, CDR2 YSYEKL. The CDR3, as DNA: TGCGCCAGCAGCCAAGTCGGGCAGGGGAACACTGAAGCTTTCTTT. It specifies CASSQVGQGNTEAFF.

The gene calls are TRBV15 and TRBJ2-5, with 7 positions matching TRBD2. Unmatched junction bases numbered 1, after V lost 0 bases and J lost 3 bases. The CDR3 is made up of 14 amino acids. Germline CDR1 LNHNV, CDR2 YYDKDF (reference sequence). For the CDR3, the DNA is TGTGCCACCAGCAGAGAGGCGGGGGAAGAGACCCAGTACTTC. It codes for CATSREAGEETQYF.

This sequence joins TRBV29-1 and TRBJ2-5; D remains unclear. The CDR3 has 10 amino acids. Germline V gene lookup returns CDR1 SQVTM and CDR2 ANQGSEA. The V end lost 5 bases, the J end lost 3 bases, and 4 bases lay between the germline ends. CDR3 in DNA: TGCAGCGTTCAAAAAGAGACCCAGTACTTC. This codes for CSVQKETQYF.

The rearrangement links TRBV6-1 to TRBJ1-2; weak D call: TRBD1 (6 bases). This CDR3 spans 16 amino acids. The ends were cut back, 3 bases at V and 4 bases at J, with 18 bases in the middle. CDR1 MNHNS and CDR2 SASEGT come from the germline V gene. The CDR3 sequence is CASSERGAVKGYGYTF. CDR3 in DNA: TGTGCCAGCAGTGAGCGGGGGGCGGTTAAAGGCTATGGCTACACCTTC.

The chain joins TRBV5-1 to TRBJ2-7; no reliable D call. Trimming removed 0 bases from V and 0 bases from J, with 7 bases in between. From germline, CDR1 is SGHRS and CDR2 YFSETQ. CDR3 size: 14 residues. CDR3 sequence (DNA): TGCGCCAGCAGCTTGGGCGGCAGCTCCTACGAGCAGTACGTC. This sequence encodes CASSLGGSSYEQYV.

In this sample, this clone turned up once. V usage is TRBV19 and J usage is TRBJ1-1; 10 nucleotides agree with TRBD1. Germline V lookup: CDR1 LNHDA, CDR2 SQIVND (reference sequence). V gave up 10 bases and J gave up 0 bases; unmatched junction bases: 11. This CDR3 contains 16 residues. The CDR3 protein is CATAPGTGVMNTEAFF. CDR3 coding DNA: TGTGCCACAGCTCCCGGGACAGGGGTCATGAACACTGAAGCTTTCTTT.

This clone was detected only once. The chain has TRBV19 and TRBJ2-4; D might be TRBD2 (5 bases). V dropped 8 bases and J dropped 6 bases, with 11 bases sitting between them. Germline V gives CDR1 LNHDA, CDR2 SQIVND (reference sequence). The CDR3 extends over 12 amino acids. The CDR3 DNA reads TGTGCCAGTCGTGAACGGGGAAACATTCAGTACTTC. It yields the protein CASRERGNIQYF.

The chain combines TRBV2 with TRBJ2-2, with 7 nucleotides matching TRBD1. CDR3 length: 14 residues. J gave up 1 base and V 10 bases, and 6 bases lay outside the gene matches. The germline V gene has CDR1 SNHLY and CDR2 FYNNEI. The CDR3 loop reads CATRRDRNTGELFF. For the CDR3, the DNA is TGTGCCACCAGACGGGACAGGAACACCGGGGAGCTGTTTTTT.

In DNA form, the CDR3 reads TGTGCCAGTATCCAGGGGGAAATAACAGGGGCTCATGCCGGGGAGCTGTTTTTT. Translating it yields CASIQGEITGAHAGELFF. This chain joins TRBV19 and TRBJ2-2, with 7 positions matching TRBD1. Trimming removed 7 bases from V and 6 bases from J; junction bases left unmatched: 20. Germline values: CDR1 LNHDA, CDR2 SQIVND (reference sequence). The CDR3 has 18 residues.

V usage is TRBV2 and J usage is TRBJ1-5, with 9 positions matching TRBD1. Germline V gene lookup returns CDR1 SNHLY and CDR2 FYNNEI. The length of the CDR3 is 14 residues. J lost 3 bases, V lost 8 bases, and 5 bases had no gene match. In DNA, the CDR3 is TGTGCCAGCGTGGGACAGGGTAACAATCAGCCCCAGCATTTT. This sequence encodes CASVGQGNNQPQHF.

This sequence joins TRBV28 and TRBJ1-4; 7 bases are a match to TRBD1. CDR1 and CDR2 (germline): MDHEN, SYDVKM. Germline trimming cut 6 bases from V and 7 bases from J; bases unmatched to any gene: 11. The CDR3 is 15 residues long. The CDR3 DNA reads as TGTGCCAGCAGCTTTGTGACAGGGTTACGTGAAAAACTGTTTTTT. Translation gives CASSFVTGLREKLFF. Combining the CDR3 with reference TRBV28 and TRBJ1-4 gives the whole variable domain DVKVTQSSRYLVKRTGEKVFLECVQDMDHENMFWYRQDPGLGLRLIYFSYDVKMKEKGDIPEGYSVSREKKERFSLILESASTNQTSMYLCASSFVTGLREKLFFGSGTQLSVL.

This rearrangement joins TRBV18 to TRBJ2-7; 7 nucleotides match TRBD1. Trimming at V came to 6 bases and at J to 5 bases, leaving 10 bases not matched to a gene. Germline CDR1 reads KGHSH; CDR2 reads LQKENI. This CDR3 contains 14 residues. The chain's CDR3 is CASSNTGVQDEQYV. The CDR3 DNA follows: TGTGCCAGCTCGAATACAGGGGTTCAGGACGAGCAGTACGTC.

In this sample, this clone turned up once. V usage is TRBV9 and J usage is TRBJ2-1; maybe TRBD1 (6 bases). The CDR3 is 17 amino acids. CDR1 and CDR2 from the germline V gene are SGDLS and YYNGEE. Trimming left V 3 bases short and J 2 bases short, with 18 bases between. This CDR3 reads CASSATRGTTAYNEQFF. CDR3 nucleotide sequence: TGTGCCAGCAGCGCCACCCGAGGGACAACCGCCTACAATGAGCAGTTCTTC.

The genes are TRBV7-3 and TRBJ2-3; 14 bases are shared with TRBD2. CDR1 and CDR2 from the germline V gene are SGHTA and FQGTGA. The CDR3 runs to 16 residues. After removal of 3 bases from V and 5 bases from J, the junction contained 4 bases not matched to a gene. The CDR3 region is CASSLTSGGAGDTQYF. The CDR3 DNA is TGTGCCAGCAGCTTGACTAGCGGGGGGGCAGGAGATACGCAGTATTTT.

The V call is TRBV30, the J call TRBJ2-7; 8 bases agree with TRBD1. Germline lookup yields CDR1 GTSNPN and CDR2 SVGIG (reference sequence). This CDR3 is built from 16 residues. V was clipped by 2 bases and J by 0 bases; unmatched bases: 9. The CDR3 is CAWSLRGTGSSYEQYF. The CDR3 nucleotides read TGTGCCTGGAGTCTCCGAGGGACAGGTAGCTCCTACGAGCAGTACTTC.

The chain combines TRBV13 with TRBJ1-2, with D uncertain. The CDR3 extends over 13 amino acids. Germline CDR1 is PRHDT and CDR2 is FYEKMQ (reference sequence). The V gene lost 1 base and the J gene lost 6 bases, with 9 bases spanning the gap. CDR3 nucleotide sequence: TGTGCCAGCAGCTTAGCCTCGGCGGATGGCTACACCTTC. This encodes CASSLASADGYTF.

Note on this clone: Other DNA sequences within the sample encode an identical CDR3. The V call is TRBV27, the J call TRBJ1-1; no clear D gene. The CDR3 has 11 residues. Germline-derived CDR1 and CDR2 are MNHEY and SMNVEV (reference sequence). V dropped 5 bases and J dropped 4 bases, with 5 bases sitting between them. DNA of the CDR3: TGTGCCAGCAGTCGGGGCACTGAAGCTTTCTTT. Amino acid sequence: CASSRGTEAFF.

The chain combines TRBV12-5 with TRBJ2-2; D remains unclear. V lost 3 bases and J 4 bases, leaving 6 bases between the germline ends. CDR1 LGHNT and CDR2 FRNRAP come from the germline V gene. The CDR3 consists of 13 residues. CDR3 amino acids: CASGLLSTGELFF. The CDR3 bases are TGTGCTAGTGGTTTACTCTCCACCGGGGAGCTGTTTTTT.

The chain carries TRBV6-5 and TRBJ1-2; no clear D gene. Trimming removed 0 bases from V and 5 bases from J, with 10 bases in between. Germline assignment: CDR1 MNHEY and CDR2 SVGAGI. The CDR3 loop spans 14 amino acids. The CDR3 DNA follows: TGTGCCAGCAGTTACTCGGAGGCAGATTATGGCTACACCTTC. This sequence encodes CASSYSEADYGYTF.

V and J are TRBV27 and TRBJ1-6, with D unclear. Germline lookup yields CDR1 MNHEY and CDR2 SMNVEV (reference sequence). Trimming shortened V by 0 bases and J by 0 bases, and 9 bases separated the two germline ends. The CDR3 runs 17 residues. The chain's CDR3 is CASSLSLESSYNSPLHF. DNA for the CDR3: TGTGCCAGCAGTTTATCCCTGGAGAGCTCCTATAATTCACCCCTCCACTTT.

The chain carries TRBV2 and TRBJ1-4, with D hard to call. This CDR3 contains 15 residues. Germline CDR1 reads SNHLY; CDR2 reads FYNNEI. The ends were cut back, 4 bases at V and 6 bases at J, with 15 bases in the middle. The CDR3 DNA follows: TGTGCCAGCAGTGCCCTTCGTTTGTTCGATGAAAAACTGTTTTTT. It specifies CASSALRLFDEKLFF.